This T cell receptor (beta chain) originates from a study of early T cells in non-severe SARS-CoV-2 infection. TCRdb itself ran the 5' RACE reads through MiXCR, one entry per CDR3 protein. The sample comprises 60,000 to 75,000 distinct CDR3 sequences, roughly 12% of which are singletons, and roughly 1.4% rests with the top ten. The CDR3 covers 16 residues. With 4 bases removed from V and 5 bases from J, the gap between germline ends came to 15 bases. Germline values: CDR1 SGHDN, CDR2 FVKESK. This clonotype was seen a handful of times. The sequenced sample was whole blood, obtained at baseline. The chain has TRBV14 and TRBJ1-6; TRBD1 is a possible D gene (5 bases). The receptor comes from an adult who was a healthcare worker with PCR-confirmed SARS-CoV-2 infection or an uninfected control (not recorded which). CDR3 amino acids: CASSLQAGANNSPLHF. CDR3 DNA sequence: TGTGCCAGCAGCCTTCAAGCCGGGGCAAATAATTCACCCCTCCACTTT. The full variable domain, in which reference TRBV14 and TRBJ1-6 provide the parts outside the CDR3, is EAGVTQFPSHSVIEKGQTVTLRCDPISGHDNLYWYRRVMGKEIKFLLHFVKESKQDESGMPNNRFLAERTGGTYSTLKVQPAELEDSGVYFCASSLQAGANNSPLHFGNGTRLTVT.